The clone carrying this TCR beta chain has just a few counts. Antigen specificity is unknown. The record originates from a study of T cells in Graves' hyperthyroidism and ophthalmopathy. Study results and caveats: Most expanded thyroid clonotypes above 0.001 also appeared in blood.

Amplification targeted TCR beta CDR3 regions from RNA transcripts. The study used the HTBI primer set for a first-round RT-PCR of the TCR CDR3. Via MiXCR, TCRdb re-called the multiplex PCR reads, giving one row per CDR3 protein. The table shows about 680,000 distinct CDR3 sequences, with 35% occurring only once. This CDR3 has 15 amino acids. CDR1 and CDR2 (germline): SQVTM, ANQGSEA. Trimming removed 7 bases from V and 2 bases from J; junction bases left unmatched: 14. The sample consisted of blood. The chain carries TRBV29-1 and TRBJ2-7, with TRBD2 identical over 7 bases. The sequence was collected from a middle-aged woman with Graves' hyperthyroidism. CDR3 protein: CSAIPFGGTTYEQYF. The DNA for the CDR3 is TGCAGCGCCATCCCCTTCGGGGGGACCACCTACGAGCAGTACTTC.